This is a list of T cell receptor beta chains from one sample in a study of shared T cell receptors in the human thymus. The data were produced by immunoSEQ multiplex PCR, yet TCRdb's version contains in-frame clones alone and is incomplete. The sample yields 700,000 or so clones, approximately 85% seen once. The data also belong to a second study, concerning human thymus T cells.

Sequenced: thymocytes. The source is a girl younger than two with a congenital heart defect. Both conserved end residues are part of each CDR3. The D gene is left open where the match is weak. Clone size is shown for a subset of rows, as once, few, many or a class of expanded clone.

cdr3_aa,cdr3_nt,v_call,j_call,clone_size,d_call
CASSPRNRVADTQYF,TGTGCCAGCAGTCCCCGAAACAGGGTGGCAGATACGCAGTATTTT,TRBV27,TRBJ2-3,-,-
CASRDRAGVFQETQYF,TGTGCCAGCAGGGACCGAGCGGGGGTTTTCCAAGAGACCCAGTACTTC,TRBV27,TRBJ2-5,-,TRBD2
CASSCSGESSYEQYF,TGCGCCAGCAGCTGCTCGGGAGAAAGCTCCTACGAGCAGTACTTC,TRBV5-1,TRBJ2-7,-,-
CASKRTDSNQPQHF,TGTGCCAGCAAGCGGACAGATAGCAATCAGCCCCAGCATTTT,TRBV2,TRBJ1-5,-,-
CASSQEQGIVSGNTIYF,TGCGCCAGCAGCCAGGAACAGGGCATAGTTTCTGGAAACACCATATATTTT,TRBV4-3,TRBJ1-3,-,-
CASSLAITIQGTNTGELFF,TGTGCCAGCAGCTTGGCCATCACGATACAGGGGACGAACACCGGGGAGCTGTTTTTT,TRBV5-4,TRBJ2-2,-,TRBD1
CASSPAGGTSYNEQFF,TGTGCCAGCTCACCTGCGGGGGGCACCTCCTACAATGAGCAGTTCTTC,TRBV18,TRBJ2-1,few,TRBD2
CASSPPSTDTQYF,TGTGCCAGCAGTCCTCCTAGCACAGATACGCAGTATTTT,TRBV28,TRBJ2-3,few,-
CASTFAQAGTDTQYF,TGTGCCAGCACGTTCGCCCAGGCAGGCACAGATACGCAGTATTTT,TRBV6-1,TRBJ2-3,-,-
CATSRAGTDGNQPQHF,TGTGCCACCAGCAGAGCAGGGACAGACGGCAATCAGCCCCAGCATTTT,TRBV15,TRBJ1-5,-,TRBD1
CASSLVERDKDYGYTF,TGTGCCAGCAGCTTGGTAGAGAGGGATAAGGACTATGGCTACACCTTC,TRBV5-6,TRBJ1-2,-,-
CASSSGRGRGLGYGYTF,TGTGCCAGCAGTTCAGGCAGGGGGCGCGGGTTGGGCTATGGCTACACCTTC,TRBV27,TRBJ1-2,-,TRBD1
CAWEEGEGYEQYF,TGTGCCTGGGAGGAGGGCGAGGGATACGAGCAGTACTTC,TRBV30,TRBJ2-7,-,-
CASSLETGGGLDTEAFF,TGTGCCAGCAGCTTGGAAACAGGGGGAGGTTTGGACACTGAAGCTTTCTTT,TRBV5-6,TRBJ1-1,-,TRBD1
CSARRRDFQFF,TGCAGTGCTAGGCGAAGGGACTTTCAGTTCTTC,TRBV20-1,TRBJ2-1,-,-
CSVTRADRGSYEQYF,TGCAGCGTCACACGGGCGGACAGAGGGTCCTACGAGCAGTACTTC,TRBV29-1,TRBJ2-7,-,-
CASSLTGDSSSYNSPLHF,TGTGCCAGCAGTTTGACAGGGGATTCGAGCTCCTATAATTCCCCCCTCCACTTT,TRBV27,TRBJ1-6,few,TRBD1
CASSRLFLRDTQYF,TGCGCCAGCAGCCGCCTTTTTCTTCGGGATACGCAGTATTTT,TRBV4-3,TRBJ2-3,-,-
CASSLVGAANTEAFF,TGTGCCAGCAGCTTAGTTGGGGCGGCGAACACTGAAGCTTTCTTT,TRBV7-2,TRBJ1-1,-,-
CASREERQPTNSPLHF,TGTGCCAGCCGGGAAGAACGACAGCCGACCAATTCACCCCTCCACTTT,TRBV6-1,TRBJ1-6,-,-
CASSSDRGLYNEQFF,TGTGCCAGCAGTTCCGACAGGGGGTTATACAATGAGCAGTTCTTC,TRBV27,TRBJ2-1,-,TRBD1
CASSGGQGLSTDTQYF,TGTGCCAGCAGCGGAGGACAGGGACTCAGCACAGATACGCAGTATTTT,TRBV9,TRBJ2-3,-,TRBD1
CASSLLRGGTGVSNQPQHF,TGTGCCAGCAGTTTATTAAGGGGGGGGACAGGGGTTAGCAATCAGCCCCAGCATTTT,TRBV28,TRBJ1-5,-,TRBD1
CASRRPAGGRSSYEQYF,TGTGCCAGCAGACGACCCGCGGGCGGGAGGAGCTCCTACGAGCAGTACTTC,TRBV27,TRBJ2-7,-,TRBD2
CATRRAGGWTDTQYF,TGTGCCACCCGTCGGGCGGGGGGGTGGACAGATACGCAGTATTTT,TRBV15,TRBJ2-3,-,TRBD2
CASSSIWDRVGAGELFF,TGTGCCAGCAGCTCCATCTGGGACAGGGTTGGGGCCGGGGAGCTGTTTTTT,TRBV7-6,TRBJ2-2,-,TRBD1
CASSLFYGDLYEQYF,TGTGCCAGCAGCTTATTCTACGGGGATCTTTACGAGCAGTACTTC,TRBV7-6,TRBJ2-7,-,-
CASSPWGTPGYNGNSPLHF,TGTGCCAGCTCACCGTGGGGGACACCAGGGTATAATGGTAATTCACCCCTCCACTTT,TRBV18,TRBJ1-6,-,-
CASSMRSKKNTEAFF,TGTGCCAGTAGTATGCGGTCAAAGAAGAACACTGAAGCTTTCTTT,TRBV19,TRBJ1-1,-,-
CASSPRGVNEKLFF,TGTGCCAGCAGCCCCCGGGGGGTTAATGAAAAACTGTTTTTT,TRBV7-6,TRBJ1-4,-,-
CASSHTSVRTSPYNEQFF,TGTGCCAGCAGCCATACCTCGGTAAGAACTAGCCCCTACAATGAGCAGTTCTTC,TRBV14,TRBJ2-1,-,-
CSGRVGGEDEQYF,TGCAGCGGACGAGTAGGGGGGGAGGACGAGCAGTACTTC,TRBV29-1,TRBJ2-7,-,-
CASSLSPGQRSEAFF,TGTGCCAGCAGTTTATCCCCGGGACAGCGGAGTGAAGCTTTCTTT,TRBV27,TRBJ1-1,-,TRBD1
CALGTLRDYGYTF,TGTGCCCTAGGTACTCTCCGGGACTATGGCTACACCTTC,TRBV7-9,TRBJ1-2,-,-
CASSFQGPTNYGYTF,TGTGCCAGCAGTTTTCAGGGGCCTACTAACTATGGCTACACCTTC,TRBV27,TRBJ1-2,-,-
CASSPGTGGGETQYF,TGTGCCAGCAGCCCAGGGACAGGGGGCGGAGAGACCCAGTACTTC,TRBV9,TRBJ2-5,-,TRBD1
CASSPGEGANLENSPLHF,TGTGCCAGCAGCCCTGGCGAGGGGGCTAACCTCGAAAATTCACCCCTCCACTTT,TRBV5-4,TRBJ1-6,-,TRBD1